Listed below are T cell receptor beta chains from one sample, sequenced in a study of T-cell memory formation after mild COVID-19. Using its own MiXCR run on the 5' RACE reads, TCRdb lists one record per CDR3 protein. The sample lists fewer than 140,000 distinct CDR3 sequences; about an eighth were seen once. Sequenced input: PBMCs or a T cell subset sorted from them (not recorded which). The receptors originated from an adult woman who had mild COVID-19 (a few samples of this study predate the infection). Cell type and time point are not known. Both conserved end residues are part of each CDR3. The D gene is left open where the match is weak. The size field is filled for only some rows; it gives once, few, many or a size class.

size	V	D	J	CDR3	DNA
few	TRBV7-6	NA	TRBJ2-1	CATGDSSYNEQFF	TGTGCGACGGGGGATAGTTCCTACAATGAGCAGTTCTTC
few	TRBV6-5	TRBD1	TRBJ2-7	CASSRTGRVYEQYF	TGTGCCAGCAGTAGGACAGGAAGGGTCTACGAGCAGTACTTC
NA	TRBV12-3/TRBV12-4	NA	TRBJ2-5	CASSDRPSGETPETQYF	TGTGCCAGCAGCGATAGACCCAGCGGAGAGACGCCCGAGACCCAGTACTTC
NA	TRBV10-3	NA	TRBJ2-3	CAISGPDGFADTQYF	TGTGCCATCAGTGGTCCCGACGGGTTCGCAGATACGCAGTATTTT
once	TRBV7-9	NA	TRBJ2-1	CASSPTPTRGNEQFF	TGTGCCAGCAGCCCCACCCCGACAAGGGGGAATGAGCAGTTCTTC
many	TRBV7-9	NA	TRBJ2-7	CASSPRRGPQDEQYF	TGTGCCAGCAGCCCCCGGCGGGGGCCCCAGGACGAGCAGTACTTC
many	TRBV12-3/TRBV12-4	TRBD1	TRBJ2-5	CASRDRAQETQYF	TGTGCCAGTCGCGACAGGGCCCAAGAGACCCAGTACTTC
NA	TRBV9	NA	TRBJ2-3	CASSVASLDTQYF	TGTGCCAGCAGCGTAGCGTCCCTGGATACGCAGTATTTT
NA	TRBV11-2	NA	TRBJ1-3	CASEWAGNTIYF	TGTGCCAGTGAGTGGGCTGGAAACACCATATATTTT
many	TRBV7-2	NA	TRBJ2-2	CASRLQGSGELFF	TGTGCCAGCAGATTACAGGGTTCCGGGGAGCTGTTTTTT
many	TRBV7-9	NA	TRBJ2-7	CASSSGPRLGQYF	TGTGCCAGCAGCTCGGGACCCCGCCTAGGGCAGTACTTC
few	TRBV5-1	NA	TRBJ2-7	CASSSPSSEQYF	TGCGCCAGCAGCTCACCCTCTTCCGAGCAGTACTTC
few	TRBV20-1	NA	TRBJ2-1	CSAETPGVLSYNEQFF	TGCAGTGCTGAGACACCGGGAGTTTTGTCCTACAATGAGCAGTTCTTC
few	TRBV5-1	TRBD2	TRBJ2-1	CASSLVPPTSGGAHPYSYNEQFF	TGCGCCAGCAGCTTGGTCCCCCCTACTAGCGGGGGGGCCCACCCCTACTCCTACAATGAGCAGTTCTTC
NA	TRBV7-8	TRBD2	TRBJ2-1	CASSFLAGGLDEQFF	TGTGCCAGCAGCTTCTTAGCGGGGGGGCTTGATGAGCAGTTCTTC
NA	TRBV27	TRBD2	TRBJ2-2	CASSLSTGTSFTGELFF	TGTGCCAGCAGTTTATCAACCGGGACTAGTTTCACCGGGGAGCTGTTTTTT
NA	TRBV4-1	TRBD2	TRBJ2-3	CASSQLAGRSTDTQYF	TGCGCCAGCAGCCAACTAGCGGGGAGGAGTACAGATACGCAGTATTTT
NA	TRBV2	NA	TRBJ2-7	CASSPGLSPWGEQYF	TGTGCCAGCAGTCCGGGACTCTCCCCTTGGGGGGAGCAGTACTTC
many	TRBV7-9	TRBD1	TRBJ2-3	CASSLPGTVLGTDTQYF	TGTGCCAGCAGCTTACCCGGGACAGTCCTGGGCACAGATACGCAGTATTTT
few	TRBV19	TRBD1	TRBJ2-1	CASSTGTGGEQFF	TGTGCCAGTAGTACCGGGACAGGGGGTGAGCAGTTCTTC
NA	TRBV5-6	TRBD1	TRBJ2-7	CASSLTGQAYEQYF	TGTGCCAGCAGCCTGACAGGACAGGCCTACGAGCAGTACTTC
NA	TRBV12-3/TRBV12-4	NA	TRBJ2-2	CASRHGTANTGELFF	TGTGCCAGCAGGCACGGGACGGCGAACACCGGGGAGCTGTTTTTT
NA	TRBV7-9	NA	TRBJ2-3	CASSFDPGAPSPTDTQYF	TGTGCCAGCAGCTTCGATCCTGGGGCCCCGTCCCCCACAGATACGCAGTATTTT
NA	TRBV6-5	TRBD1	TRBJ1-2	CASSWGQDYGGYTF	TGTGCCAGCAGCTGGGGACAGGATTATGGTGGCTACACCTTC